The clone carrying this T cell receptor (beta chain) turned up a few times. Germline lookup yields CDR1 SGDLS and CDR2 YYNGEE. The CDR3 sequence is 16 residues long. V gave up 0 bases and J gave up 2 bases; unmatched junction bases: 2. Researchers prepared the TCRbeta library using unique molecular identifiers, the study reports. Via MiXCR, TCRdb re-called the PCR reads, giving one row per CDR3 protein. The sample shows about 460,000 distinct CDR3 sequences, approximately 12% of them seen only once. This entry belongs to a study of T-cell reconstitution after alpha-beta-depleted transplantation in children.

The genes are TRBV9 and TRBJ2-1; 10 positions agree with TRBD2. Sequenced here: PBMCs from the stem cell graft donor, sampled from the stem cell graft. The clonotype was recovered from a human donor who donated a stem cell graft to a child with combined immunodeficiency. CDR3 amino acids: CASSVELAGTYNEQFF. In DNA, the CDR3 is TGTGCCAGCAGCGTAGAACTAGCGGGGACCTACAATGAGCAGTTCTTC.